The next 26 T cell receptor beta chains were all read from a single sample in a study of T cell changes during pregnancy in multiple sclerosis (dated by TCRdb to between 2018 and 2021). Libraries came from the immunoSEQ multiplex PCR assay. TCRdb's version of the immuneACCESS table is confined to in-frame rearrangements and falls short of the full clone set. An unresolved V gene accounts for under half of the shortfall where checked; the remainder is of unknown origin. This sample has fewer than 85,000 clones in its table, and over 85% of those were observed once. The ten largest clones add up to about 2% of the sample. The sample was peripheral blood, taken in the second trimester of pregnancy. These receptor sequences come from a female donor with multiple sclerosis, enrolled in a pregnancy study.

This clone was seen only once. V usage is TRBV30 and J usage is TRBJ2-2; tentatively, D is TRBD1 (5 bases). The germline V and J ends were trimmed by 3 bases and 3 bases, with 17 bases remaining between them. The CDR3 runs 16 residues. Germline lookup yields CDR1 GTSNPN and CDR2 SVGIG (reference sequence). DNA of the CDR3: TGTGCCTGGAGAACTGGGGCGGATCCGTACACCGGGGAGCTGTTTTTT. Translating it yields CAWRTGADPYTGELFF. The full variable domain, its missing parts supplied by reference TRBV30 and TRBJ2-2, is SQTIHQWPATLVQPVGSPLSLECTVEGTSNPNLYWYRQAAGRGLQLLFYSVGIGQISSEVPQNLSASRPQDRQFILSSKKLLLSDSGFYLCAWRTGADPYTGELFFGEGSRLTVL.

The gene calls are TRBV5-1 and TRBJ2-3; 8 nucleotides agree with TRBD2. Losses at the gene ends were 4 bases for V and 4 bases for J; bases not matched to a gene: 11. This CDR3 has 16 residues. Germline assignment: CDR1 SGHRS and CDR2 YFSETQ. The CDR3 loop is CASSRGGVGVADTQYF. CDR3 DNA: TGCGCCAGCAGCCGGGGGGGAGTCGGAGTCGCAGATACGCAGTATTTT.

This sequence joins TRBV27 and TRBJ2-1, with TRBD2 as a possible D gene (7 bases). This CDR3 spans 13 amino acids. Trimming removed 3 bases from V and 9 bases from J, with 12 bases in between. From germline, CDR1 is MNHEY and CDR2 SMNVEV (reference sequence). The CDR3 sequence is CASSFRGGGEQFF. The CDR3 nucleotides read TGTGCCAGCAGTTTCCGAGGGGGGGGTGAGCAGTTCTTC.

This clone was counted once. This chain joins TRBV7-6 and TRBJ1-6, with 10 bases fitting TRBD1. Trimming removed 3 bases from V and 10 bases from J; junction bases left unmatched: 9. CDR1 and CDR2 from the germline V gene are SGHVS and FNYEAQ. This CDR3 is built from 16 residues. CDR3 sequence: CASSFHRDRGGSPLHF. Written as DNA, the CDR3 is TGTGCCAGCAGCTTCCACCGGGACAGGGGAGGGTCACCCCTCCACTTT.

The rearrangement joins TRBV2 to TRBJ2-5; 8 nucleotides line up with TRBD1. V shed 2 bases and J 5 bases; nucleotides not matched to a gene: 7. CDR3 length: 15 residues. Germline V gives CDR1 SNHLY, CDR2 FYNNEI. The CDR3 sequence is CASSEWLDRVETQYF. CDR3 nucleotides: TGTGCCAGCAGTGAATGGTTGGACAGGGTGGAGACCCAGTACTTC.

V is TRBV27 and J is TRBJ2-3; D perhaps matches TRBD1 (5 bases). Trimming left V 6 bases short and J 2 bases short, with 15 bases between. This CDR3 has 15 amino acids. CDR1 is MNHEY, CDR2 SMNVEV, per germline (reference sequence). The CDR3 DNA reads TGTGCCAGCAGACTCAGACAGTCATCCACAGATACGCAGTATTTT. Translating it yields CASRLRQSSTDTQYF.

The chain recombines TRBV6-5 with TRBJ1-5; no clear D. The V end was cut by 0 bases, the J end by 6 bases, with 9 bases between. This CDR3 is built from 14 residues. The germline V gene encodes CDR1 MNHEY and CDR2 SVGAGI. In DNA, the CDR3 is TGTGCCAGCAGTTACTCGACTGGCGTTCAGCCCCAGCATTTT. It translates to CASSYSTGVQPQHF.

The chain combines TRBV6-5 with TRBJ1-3; D is undetermined. V dropped 6 bases and J dropped 2 bases, with 11 bases sitting between them. Germline V CDR1 and CDR2: MNHEY, SVGAGI. The CDR3 extends over 14 amino acids. CDR3 loop: CASSRTATGNTIYF. The CDR3 region has the DNA TGTGCCAGCAGCCGAACAGCTACTGGAAACACCATATATTTT.

V and J are TRBV7-8 and TRBJ2-3; D is perhaps TRBD2 (6 bases). The ends were cut back, 5 bases at V and 3 bases at J, with 15 bases in the middle. The germline V gene encodes CDR1 SGHVS and CDR2 FQNEAQ. The CDR3 loop spans 15 amino acids. The CDR3 sequence: CASSATRGVTDTQYF. In nucleotides, the CDR3 is TGTGCCAGCAGCGCGACTAGGGGAGTAACAGATACGCAGTATTTT.

V usage is TRBV6-6 and J usage is TRBJ1-6, with 7 bases identical to TRBD1. CDR1 is MNHNY, CDR2 SVGAGI, per germline (reference sequence). The CDR3 covers 16 residues. V was clipped by 6 bases and J by 5 bases; unmatched bases: 10. CDR3 bases: TGTGCCAGCAGGAGAGGAGGGGGCGCTGATAATTCACCCCTCCACTTT. This encodes CASRRGGGADNSPLHF.

The chain is built from TRBV15 and TRBJ2-2; 13 bases align to TRBD2. CDR3 length: 18 residues. V lost 0 bases to trimming and J lost 4 bases; unmatched junction nucleotides: 5. CDR1 and CDR2 from the germline V gene are LNHNV and YYDKDF (reference sequence). CDR3: CATSREGLAGDRTGELFF. CDR3 in DNA: TGTGCCACCAGCAGAGAAGGACTAGCGGGAGATCGCACCGGGGAGCTGTTTTTT.

V usage is TRBV6-6 and J usage is TRBJ1-2, with 7 bases aligning to TRBD1. CDR3 size: 13 residues. CDR1 MNHNY and CDR2 SVGAGI come from the germline V gene (reference sequence). V lost 6 bases, J lost 5 bases, and 6 bases stayed unmatched. In DNA form, the CDR3 reads TGTGCCAGCAGAAAGACAGGGACTTATGGCTACACCTTC. Translated: CASRKTGTYGYTF.

The chain links TRBV5-6 to TRBJ2-5; unclear D gene. Deletions cut 4 bases from V and 3 bases from J, with 10 bases between. The V gene's germline CDR1 is SGHDT and CDR2 YYEEEE. The CDR3 is made up of 13 amino acids. The CDR3 sequence is CASSLPRKETQYF. Written as DNA, the CDR3 is TGTGCCAGCAGCCTCCCCAGGAAAGAGACCCAGTACTTC.

This chain joins TRBV27 and TRBJ1-5; no reliable D call. Germline CDR1 is MNHEY and CDR2 is SMNVEV (reference sequence). The CDR3 contains 15 residues. V was cut by 3 bases and J by 4 bases, with 13 bases left in between. CDR3 sequence (DNA): TGTGCCAGCAGTTTTGATGGGCATGTTAATCAGCCCCAGCATTTT. This codes for CASSFDGHVNQPQHF.

The chain is built from TRBV7-2 and TRBJ2-1, with a tentative D call TRBD2 (6 bases). CDR3 length: 13 amino acids. The germline V gene encodes CDR1 SGHTA and CDR2 FQGNSA. Trimming removed 4 bases at V and 10 bases at J, with 14 bases between. The CDR3 here is CASSSPTRGEQFF. The CDR3, as DNA: TGTGCCAGCAGCTCACCTACCCGGGGGGAGCAGTTCTTC.

This clone was picked up one time. The rearrangement uses TRBV18 and TRBJ2-7; 7 bases map to TRBD2. The CDR3 has 14 amino acids. The germline gives CDR1 KGHSH, CDR2 LQKENI. V was clipped by 3 bases and J by 5 bases; unmatched bases: 7. CDR3 DNA sequence: TGTGCCAGCTCACCTAGCGGGCAGGCTGACGAGCAGTACTTC. Its protein is CASSPSGQADEQYF.

This chain joins TRBV2 and TRBJ1-4; 8 nucleotides line up with TRBD1. This CDR3 contains 16 residues. Looked up from germline, CDR1 is SNHLY and CDR2 is FYNNEI. The junction had 10 bases not matched to a gene; V was cut back by 7 bases and J by 3 bases. The CDR3 DNA sequence: TGTGCCAGCATTCGTGACAGGGGATCTTCTAATGAAAAACTGTTTTTT. This translates into CASIRDRGSSNEKLFF.

V gene TRBV4-1 combines with J gene TRBJ2-5; TRBD1 matches 8 bases. CDR1 is MGHRA, CDR2 YSYEKL, per germline. This CDR3 is built from 13 residues. V trimming: 4 bases; J trimming: 4 bases; junction bases outside the gene matches: 2. In DNA form, the CDR3 reads TGCGCCAGCAGCCCGACAGGGGTAGAGACCCAGTACTTC. Its translation: CASSPTGVETQYF.

This rearrangement joins TRBV7-2 to TRBJ1-2, with 7 positions matching TRBD1. Germline trimming cut 1 base from V and 6 bases from J; bases unmatched to any gene: 17. The CDR3 spans 18 residues. Germline-derived CDR1 and CDR2 are SGHTA and FQGNSA. DNA of the CDR3: TGTGCCAGCAGCTTAGGGGCCGCCCGTAGGGGGCGCAAGGATGGCTACACCTTC. This translates into CASSLGAARRGRKDGYTF.

V usage is TRBV28 and J usage is TRBJ1-1; D gene ambiguous. V shed 7 bases and J shed 0 bases, with 12 bases lying between them. Germline V CDR1 and CDR2: MDHEN, SYDVKM. The CDR3 is made up of 14 amino acids. The CDR3, as DNA: TGTGCCAGCACCCTTTATGCGGTGAACACTGAAGCTTTCTTT. Protein product: CASTLYAVNTEAFF.

This chain uses TRBV28 with TRBJ1-1, with D perhaps TRBD1 (5 bases). Germline V gene data show CDR1 as MDHEN and CDR2 as SYDVKM. The CDR3 loop spans 14 amino acids. V was clipped by 3 bases and J by 3 bases, with 11 bases between them. The CDR3 region has the DNA TGTGCCAGCAGTTTTATCCAGGGTGACACTGAAGCTTTCTTT. Translation: CASSFIQGDTEAFF.

CDR3 loop: CASSQEFGQAFHEQYF. The CDR3 DNA reads as TGCGCCAGCAGCCAAGAATTCGGACAGGCTTTCCACGAGCAGTACTTC. This chain links TRBV4-1 with TRBJ2-7, with TRBD1 matching 7 bases. Germline V CDR1 and CDR2: MGHRA, YSYEKL. J lost 5 bases, V lost 0 bases, and 10 bases had no gene match. CDR3 length: 16 amino acids.

The V call is TRBV6-7, the J call TRBJ1-4, with D uncertain. TRBV6-7 carries the ORF label, with uncertain function. Trimming cost V 6 bases and J 6 bases, with 23 bases left between them. This CDR3 contains 17 residues. The DNA for the CDR3 is TGTGCCAGCAGCCTCCAAAACTCTTATTTATTAGATGAAAAACTGTTTTTT. As protein: CASSLQNSYLLDEKLFF.

The chain combines TRBV5-4 with TRBJ1-1; D not certain. CDR1 SGHNT and CDR2 YYREEE come from the germline V gene (reference sequence). The CDR3 extends over 14 amino acids. The germline V and J ends were trimmed by 0 bases and 1 base, with 7 bases remaining between them. CDR3: CASSLALGNTEAFF. CDR3 bases: TGTGCCAGCAGCTTGGCCCTAGGGAACACTGAAGCTTTCTTT.

Written as DNA, the CDR3 is TGTGCCAGCAGTCCGGGACTAGCGGCATACAATGAGCAGTTCTTC. It is translated as CASSPGLAAYNEQFF. The gene calls are TRBV6-5 and TRBJ2-1; TRBD2 matches at 11 bases. Per the germline V gene, CDR1 is MNHEY and CDR2 is SVGAGI. The CDR3 covers 15 residues. Trimming removed 5 bases from V and 4 bases from J; junction bases left unmatched: 4.

The J gene is TRBJ1-1, the V gene TRBV18, with D tentatively TRBD1 (6 bases). V was cut by 6 bases and J by 3 bases, with 17 bases left in between. The CDR3 runs to 15 residues. Germline V CDR1 and CDR2: KGHSH, LQKENI. CDR3 coding DNA: TGTGCCAGCTCGACACCAGTCAGGGGCTACACTGAAGCTTTCTTT. Protein product: CASSTPVRGYTEAFF.